The clone carrying this TCR beta chain was observed a single time. Its antigen is not identified. Data came from immunoSEQ multiplex PCR; TCRdb stores just in-frame clones and leaves some out. The repertoire has under 50,000 clones, 75% to 80% of them found once; the top ten carry about 12%. The data were taken from a study of vaccination effects on CD4 cells after COVID-19. On the study more broadly: Every participant took two doses of the BNT162b2 or mRNA-1273 vaccine.

Cells that had been cultured for about 10 days were the source of isolated CD4+ T cells. This individual tested PCR-positive for SARS-CoV-2 infection between March and December 2020. The CDR3 contains 11 residues. From germline, CDR1 is SGHTA and CDR2 FQGNSA. V lost 5 bases to trimming and J lost 8 bases, with 7 bases between them. The receptor comes from a human donor who had a prior SARS-CoV-2 infection. The sample in question was CD4+ T cells from PBMCs cultured without peptide, obtained before COVID-19 vaccination. This chain links TRBV7-2 with TRBJ1-3; D remains unclear. The CDR3 loop is CASSEEYTIYF. CDR3 sequence (DNA): TGTGCCAGCAGCGAGGAGTACACCATATATTTT.